This T cell receptor beta chain was sequenced for a study of blood T cell repertoires in COVID-19. Study-wide background: Donors in the United States, Italy and Spain gave samples during acute or convalescent COVID-19. PBMCs, B-cell-depleted T cells, or T cells were the source of the cDNA or gDNA that made up the material.

The CDR3 runs to 14 residues. CDR1 and CDR2 (germline): SNHLY, FYNNEI. J gave up 6 bases and V 2 bases, and 5 bases lay outside the gene matches. The authors' processing: Estimation of nucleated cell counts relied on the amplification of reference gene primers. Generated by immunoSEQ multiplex PCR, the TCRdb table keeps only in-frame clones and is missing some. The D gene and trimming were derived from the DNA, and the V and J assignments and clone size from that table. The table includes around 190,000 clones, more than 65% detected once. The chain carries TRBV2 and TRBJ2-3, with 7 positions matching TRBD2. The clonotype was recovered from a human donor in a cohort sampled during active COVID-19. Sequencing was done on a sample of peripheral blood. CDR3 DNA: TGTGCCAGCAGTGAATGGGGACTACGGGATACGCAGTATTTT. Protein sequence: CASSEWGLRDTQYF. Supplemented by reference TRBV2 and TRBJ2-3, the full variable domain reads EPEVTQTPSHQVTQMGQEVILRCVPISNHLYFYWYRQILGQKVEFLVSFYNNEISEKSEIFDDQFSVERPDGSNFTLKIRSTKLEDSAMYFCASSEWGLRDTQYFGPGTRLTVL.